This TCR beta chain was found in a study of CD4 T cell repertoires in COVID-19. Findings and limits, study-wide: SARS-CoV and/or HKU1 spike cultures shared between about 6.5 and 25% of SARS-CoV-2 clonotypes.

Germline V gene lookup returns CDR1 SGHVS and CDR2 FQNEAQ. The CDR3 runs to 17 residues. With 5 bases clipped from V and 1 base from J, the junction kept 10 bases outside the gene matches. Details on this clone: The target antigen is unknown.

The table came from immunoSEQ multiplex PCR; TCRdb's copy has only in-frame clones and leaves some out. The sample lists more than 65,000 clones; about four fifths were seen once. Sequencing was done directly on freshly isolated, uncultured memory T cells. V usage is TRBV7-8 and J usage is TRBJ2-5; 10 bases agree with TRBD2. This sequence was found in a human donor who had COVID-19. The sequencing here drew on CD4+ T cells from peripheral blood, taken after recovery from COVID-19. Here the CDR3 reads CASSVRGGTSAQETQYF. CDR3 bases: TGTGCCAGCAGCGTCAGGGGGGGGACTAGCGCCCAAGAGACCCAGTACTTC.